These 11 T cell receptor beta chains came from one sample sequenced in a study of blood T cells in healthy people across ages. It was with a sample-barcoded 5' primer and a J-beta primer mix that a second PCR of about 7 to 12 cycles was run. Using its own MiXCR run on the 5' RACE reads, TCRdb lists one record per CDR3 protein. The sample holds about 1.8 million distinct CDR3 sequences; 49% are singletons and the top ten take approximately 2%. Sequences were obtained from blood. The receptors stem from a woman aged 35 to 49 in good health.

V is TRBV12-3 or TRBV12-4 and J is TRBJ2-5, with D tentatively TRBD2 (7 bases). With 6 bases removed from V and 5 bases from J, the gap between germline ends came to 16 bases. The CDR3 is made up of 14 amino acids. For the CDR3, the DNA is TGTGCCAGCAGCCACGGGGGGCCGCGGGAGACCCAGTACTTC. This gives the protein CASSHGGPRETQYF.

V usage is TRBV5-1 and J usage is TRBJ1-1, with a weak D call TRBD1 (5 bases). Germline V gives CDR1 SGHRS, CDR2 YFSETQ. CDR3 length: 15 amino acids. Trimming cost V 0 bases and J 10 bases, with 19 bases left between them. The CDR3 sequence is CASSLVTGTLKGAFF. The CDR3 DNA sequence: TGCGCCAGCAGCTTGGTAACCGGGACTCTTAAGGGAGCTTTCTTT.

This clonotype has more than one count but fewer than ten. The rearrangement joins TRBV29-1 to TRBJ2-3, with D possibly TRBD1 on 6 matching bases. Germline values: CDR1 SQVTM, CDR2 ANQGSEA. The CDR3 totals 11 residues. Trimming took off 6 bases at V and 7 bases at J, with 11 bases between the two ends. The chain's CDR3 is CSVVTGNTQYF. CDR3 coding DNA: TGCAGCGTGGTAACAGGGAATACGCAGTATTTT.

This clonotype was picked up a small number of times. The rearrangement uses TRBV27 and TRBJ2-7; a possible D gene is TRBD1 (5 bases). The CDR3 has 14 residues. Germline-derived CDR1 and CDR2 are MNHEY and SMNVEV (reference sequence). V was shortened by 2 bases and J by 5 bases, with 13 bases between the two germline ends. In nucleotides, the CDR3 is TGTGCCAGCAGTTTAAGGGGCAGGTCCCACGAGCAGTACTTC. This gives the protein CASSLRGRSHEQYF.

This clonotype was seen more than once but under ten times. V gene TRBV10-3 combines with J gene TRBJ2-7, with D perhaps matching TRBD1 (5 bases). V was trimmed by 0 bases and J by 4 bases, leaving 10 bases between them. CDR1 and CDR2 from the germline V gene are ENHRY and SYGVKD. This CDR3 is built from 14 residues. The CDR3: CAISESGAHYEQYF. The CDR3 nucleotides are TGTGCCATCAGTGAGTCAGGGGCCCATTACGAGCAGTACTTC.

This chain connects TRBV20-1 to TRBJ2-5; unclear D gene. Trimming removed 5 bases from V and 1 base from J, with 14 bases in between. CDR3 length: 14 residues. Germline lookup yields CDR1 DFQATT and CDR2 SNEGSKA (reference sequence). CDR3 sequence reads: CSAPDPITQETQYF. DNA of the CDR3: TGCAGTGCTCCAGACCCAATAACCCAAGAGACCCAGTACTTC.

Of note for this clonotype: At one end the junction does not follow the germline gene, possibly because of a read error. The J gene is TRBJ2-7, the V gene TRBV20-1; 7 positions match TRBD1. This CDR3 is built from 13 residues. Germline-derived CDR1 and CDR2 are DFQATT and SNEGSKA (reference sequence). The CDR3 nucleotides are TGCAGTGCTCCGGGACAGTCCTCCTGCGAGCAGTACTTC. Translating gives CSAPGQSSCEQYF.

The rearrangement links TRBV11-2 to TRBJ2-1; 11 nucleotides align to TRBD2. CDR3 length equals 20 residues. J gave up 1 base and V 0 bases, and 11 bases lay outside the gene matches. The germline CDR1 and CDR2 sequences are SGHAT and FQNNGV. CDR3: CASSLDFPSGGLTSYNEQFF. The DNA for the CDR3 is TGTGCCAGCAGCTTAGATTTTCCTAGCGGGGGGTTGACTTCCTACAATGAGCAGTTCTTC.

This rearrangement joins TRBV7-6 to TRBJ2-3; 13 bases align to TRBD2. The CDR3 is made up of 16 amino acids. Germline CDR1 is SGHVS and CDR2 is FNYEAQ. V was clipped by 5 bases and J by 4 bases; unmatched bases: 6. This CDR3 reads CASSPGLAGSSDTQYF. DNA of the CDR3: TGTGCCAGCAGCCCGGGACTAGCGGGGTCCTCAGATACGCAGTATTTT.

In this sample, this clonotype turned up once. The V gene is TRBV27, the J gene TRBJ2-3; maybe TRBD2 (6 bases). V lost 10 bases to trimming and J lost 2 bases, with 22 bases between them. This CDR3 contains 16 residues. CDR1 MNHEY and CDR2 SMNVEV come from the germline V gene (reference sequence). The CDR3 loop is CATRENSFLPTDTQYF. The CDR3 region has the DNA TGTGCCACGCGGGAAAACTCCTTCTTGCCCACAGATACGCAGTATTTT.

The chain recombines TRBV12-3 or TRBV12-4 with TRBJ1-2; 7 bases agree with TRBD1. V shed 6 bases, J shed 3 bases, and the junction held 7 bases outside the gene matches. The CDR3 runs 14 residues. CDR3 nucleotide sequence: TGTGCCAGCAGCCGACGACAGGGCGACTATGGCTACACCTTC. As protein: CASSRRQGDYGYTF.